Listed here are 28 T cell receptor beta chains from one sample, sequenced in a study of a mutant IDH1 vaccine in newly diagnosed glioma. Time point of the sample: week 5, during vaccination. Vaccination used 300 ug of mutant IDH1 20-mer peptide per dose, with topical imiquimod. Antigen specificity for these receptors is unknown. The method was immunoSEQ multiplex PCR; TCRdb's version includes in-frame clones alone and lacks a portion of them. The sample comprises tens of thousands of clones, roughly 84% of which are singletons, and 6.5% to 7.5% rests with the top ten. Source: PBMCs, taken from a glioma patient whose treatment included an IDH1 peptide vaccine. The receptors were sampled from a middle-aged man with glioma. Some clones in this sample may be carry-over from other donors' samples.

The chain employs TRBV18 and TRBJ1-2; the match to TRBD1 covers 10 bases. This CDR3 region has 16 residues. Germline V gene lookup returns CDR1 KGHSH and CDR2 LQKENI. V lost 0 bases and J lost 6; bases outside the gene matches: 7. CDR3 region: CASSPPSVGTGDGYTF. The CDR3 nucleotides are TGTGCCAGCTCACCACCCTCTGTCGGGACAGGGGATGGCTACACCTTC.

This chain connects TRBV28 to TRBJ2-5; 8 nucleotides align to TRBD2. This CDR3 comprises 16 residues. Germline-derived CDR1 and CDR2 are MDHEN and SYDVKM. J gave up 1 base and V 5 bases, and 9 bases lay outside the gene matches. The CDR3 bases are TGTGCCAGCAGTCAGGATTCGGGGGGGCTCCAAGAGACCCAGTACTTC. It translates to CASSQDSGGLQETQYF.

To note about this clone: Mismatch with germline at one junction end may stem from a read error. The chain couples TRBV7-2 to TRBJ2-5; 12 positions match TRBD2. The CDR3 length is 15 residues. CDR1 and CDR2 from the germline V gene are SGHTA and FQGNSA. The CDR3 DNA follows: TGTGCCAGCAGCCTAGCGGGGGGGCTGGGAAAGACCCAGTACTTC. Translated, it gives CASSLAGGLGKTQYF.

The chain employs TRBV5-6 and TRBJ2-5; maybe TRBD2 (6 bases). Trimming removed 4 bases at V and 2 bases at J, with 12 bases between. The CDR3 is 14 residues long. Germline CDR1 SGHDT, CDR2 YYEEEE. CDR3 DNA: TGTGCCAGCAGCCCCGCGGGGCGGCAAGAGACCCAGTACTTC. Residues: CASSPAGRQETQYF.

The chain combines TRBV30 with TRBJ1-5, with a possible D match to TRBD1 (5 bases). Germline CDR1 is GTSNPN and CDR2 is SVGIG (reference sequence). The V gene lost 0 bases and the J gene lost 6 bases, with 15 bases spanning the gap. This CDR3 has 15 amino acids. CDR3 sequence (DNA): TGTGCCTGGAGTGTAGGGTGGGGGGACGGTCAGCCCCAGCATTTT. This codes for CAWSVGWGDGQPQHF.

The J gene is TRBJ1-3, the V gene TRBV6-1; D possibly corresponds to TRBD1 (5 bases). Trimming took off 7 bases at V and 0 bases at J, with 13 bases between the two ends. CDR1 is MNHNS and CDR2 is SASEGT in the germline V gene. CDR3 size: 15 residues. CDR3 protein: CASTPRDGSGNTIYF. CDR3 sequence (DNA): TGTGCCAGCACCCCACGGGACGGCTCTGGAAACACCATATATTTT.

This clone was counted a few times. The genes are TRBV5-1 and TRBJ1-1; D remains unclear. This CDR3 region has 14 residues. With 1 base removed from V and 1 base from J, the gap between germline ends came to 8 bases. The germline V gene has CDR1 SGHRS and CDR2 YFSETQ. The CDR3 bases are TGCGCCAGCAGCTTGCTGGGATCGAACACTGAAGCTTTCTTT. Encoded protein: CASSLLGSNTEAFF.

This clone was recorded a few times. This chain joins TRBV27 and TRBJ1-2; D ambiguous. The CDR3 sequence is 13 residues long. V was shortened by 1 base and J by 8 bases, with 11 bases between the two germline ends. CDR1 and CDR2 from the germline V gene are MNHEY and SMNVEV (reference sequence). The CDR3 sequence: CASSLFPSDGYTF. The CDR3 nucleotides read TGTGCCAGCAGTTTATTCCCGTCTGACGGCTACACCTTC.

The chain links TRBV28 to TRBJ2-7, with D tentatively TRBD2 (7 bases). The CDR3 totals 13 residues. CDR1 MDHEN and CDR2 SYDVKM come from the germline V gene. The V gene lost 7 bases and the J gene lost 5 bases, with 15 bases spanning the gap. CDR3 protein: CASMGGGVDEQYF. The CDR3 DNA reads TGTGCCAGCATGGGCGGGGGCGTGGACGAGCAGTACTTC. Filled out from reference TRBV28 and TRBJ2-7, the complete variable domain reads DVKVTQSSRYLVKRTGEKVFLECVQDMDHENMFWYRQDPGLGLRLIYFSYDVKMKEKGDIPEGYSVSREKKERFSLILESASTNQTSMYLCASMGGGVDEQYFGPGTRLTVT.

This clone has only one observation. V usage is TRBV5-4 and J usage is TRBJ2-2; possibly TRBD1 for D (6 bases). The germline V gene encodes CDR1 SGHNT and CDR2 YYREEE (reference sequence). The ends were cut back, 0 bases at V and 3 bases at J, with 12 bases in the middle. The CDR3 length is 16 residues. Here the CDR3 reads CASSLGDRSYTGELFF. CDR3 nucleotide sequence: TGTGCCAGCAGCTTGGGAGACAGGTCCTACACCGGGGAGCTGTTTTTT.

The J gene is TRBJ1-1, the V gene TRBV7-3; maybe TRBD1 (6 bases). The germline V gene has CDR1 SGHTA and CDR2 FQGTGA. This CDR3 contains 14 residues. V lost 3 bases and J 11 bases, leaving 19 bases between the germline ends. In DNA form, the CDR3 reads TGTGCCAGCAGCTTCGCGACAGGTGTGGGAAGGGCTTTCTTT. Translated, it gives CASSFATGVGRAFF.

The CDR3 DNA follows: TGTGCCAGCAGCTTACAGGGGTCGGGTTCACCCCTCCACTTT. Its translation is CASSLQGSGSPLHF. The V gene is TRBV11-3, the J gene TRBJ1-6; D is possibly TRBD1 (6 bases). The V end was cut by 2 bases, the J end by 9 bases, with 11 bases between. The germline gives CDR1 SGHNT, CDR2 YENEEA. The CDR3 totals 14 residues.

This sequence joins TRBV7-2 and TRBJ2-1, with unresolved D. CDR3 length: 14 amino acids. The V and J ends lost 3 bases and 0 bases respectively, with 6 bases between them. Germline V gene lookup returns CDR1 SGHTA and CDR2 FQGNSA. CDR3 amino acids: CASSFLSSYNEQFF. The CDR3 DNA reads as TGTGCCAGCAGCTTTCTCAGCTCCTACAATGAGCAGTTCTTC.

The rearrangement joins TRBV2 to TRBJ1-5; tentative D call: TRBD1 (5 bases). The V gene lost 7 bases and the J gene lost 0 bases, with 7 bases spanning the gap. Looked up from germline, CDR1 is SNHLY and CDR2 is FYNNEI. The CDR3 is made up of 13 amino acids. This CDR3 reads CASIGASNQPQHF. Written as DNA, the CDR3 is TGTGCCAGCATAGGGGCTAGCAATCAGCCCCAGCATTTT.

V and J are TRBV7-3 and TRBJ2-6; D is unclear. V gave up 4 bases and J gave up 0 bases, with 10 bases separating them. The germline CDR1 and CDR2 sequences are SGHTA and FQGTGA. The CDR3 has 16 residues. The CDR3 nucleotides are TGTGCCAGCAGCTCAACACCGAACTCTGGGGCCAACGTCCTGACTTTC. Amino acid sequence: CASSSTPNSGANVLTF.

A note on this clone: The germline gene is not matched at one end of the junction; a read error may be the cause. This chain uses TRBV6-1 with TRBJ1-1; TRBD1 matches at 9 bases. CDR1 is MNHNS and CDR2 is SASEGT in the germline V gene. The CDR3 is made up of 16 amino acids. The chain's CDR3 is CASREAGTGFGTEAFF. DNA of the CDR3: TGTGCCAGCAGAGAAGCCGGGACAGGGTTTGGCACTGAAGCTTTCTTT.

This clone was picked up a small number of times. This chain uses TRBV7-9 with TRBJ1-1, with D unresolved. The V and J ends lost 4 bases and 3 bases respectively, with 12 bases between them. Looked up from germline, CDR1 is SEHNR and CDR2 is FQNEAQ (reference sequence). The CDR3 consists of 14 residues. CDR3 protein: CASSSPLEDTEAFF. In nucleotides, the CDR3 is TGTGCCAGCAGCTCGCCCCTAGAGGACACTGAAGCTTTCTTT.

The chain has TRBV5-4 and TRBJ1-1; TRBD1 aligns across 8 bases. The ends lost 5 bases at V and 2 bases at J; junction bases unmatched: 5. The CDR3 length is 14 residues. The germline CDR1 and CDR2 sequences are SGHNT and YYREEE (reference sequence). CDR3 loop: CASRAGTGNTEAFF. In DNA, the CDR3 is TGTGCCAGCAGGGCCGGGACAGGTAACACTGAAGCTTTCTTT.

This clone was seen just once. The rearrangement links TRBV2 to TRBJ1-6, with TRBD1 matching over 8 bases. The J segment lost 6 bases and the V segment lost 10 bases, leaving 5 bases of the junction unmatched. This CDR3 is 13 amino acids long. Germline V gene sequence: CDR1 SNHLY, CDR2 FYNNEI. The CDR3 region has the DNA TGTGCCATCGCGGACAGGGTTAATTCACCCCTCCACTTT. It codes for CAIADRVNSPLHF.

The genes are TRBV4-3 and TRBJ1-4, with a weak D call TRBD1 (6 bases). V lost 4 bases to trimming and J lost 7 bases, with 16 bases between them. CDR3 length: 15 residues. Germline V gives CDR1 LGHNA, CDR2 YSLEER. The CDR3 region has the DNA TGCGCCAGCAGCCGGGTCGGGGGCGGGGGTGAAAAACTGTTTTTT. Translated, it gives CASSRVGGGGEKLFF.

This chain connects TRBV2 to TRBJ1-4, with D possibly being TRBD1 (5 bases). The V end lost 6 bases, the J end lost 8 bases, and 13 bases lay between the germline ends. Germline CDR1 is SNHLY and CDR2 is FYNNEI. CDR3 length: 13 residues. In DNA form, the CDR3 reads TGTGCCAGCAGGACAGCGGATCGAGAAAAACTGTTTTTT. Translated: CASRTADREKLFF. The full variable domain, completed using reference TRBV2 and TRBJ1-4, is EPEVTQTPSHQVTQMGQEVILRCVPISNHLYFYWYRQILGQKVEFLVSFYNNEISEKSEIFDDQFSVERPDGSNFTLKIRSTKLEDSAMYFCASRTADREKLFFGSGTQLSVL.

In this sample, this clone turned up once. V gene TRBV6-1 combines with J gene TRBJ2-5; 9 nucleotides agree with TRBD2. J was trimmed by 1 base and V by 7 bases; bases with no gene match: 4. Per the germline V gene, CDR1 is MNHNS and CDR2 is SASEGT. The CDR3 is 14 amino acids. CDR3 amino acids: CASMERGVQETQYF. The CDR3 DNA reads TGTGCCAGCATGGAGCGGGGGGTCCAAGAGACCCAGTACTTC.

Note on this clone: Distinct nucleotide sequences in the sample also encode this CDR3. This chain connects TRBV6-5 to TRBJ2-7, with no clear D. The CDR3 loop spans 13 amino acids. Germline V gene data show CDR1 as MNHEY and CDR2 as SVGAGI. V lost 0 bases to trimming and J lost 3 bases, with 6 bases between them. CDR3 amino acids: CASSYSQVYEQYF. In DNA, the CDR3 is TGTGCCAGCAGTTACTCACAAGTCTACGAGCAGTACTTC.

This chain uses TRBV15 with TRBJ2-1; 7 bases fit TRBD1. Per the germline V gene, CDR1 is LNHNV and CDR2 is YYDKDF (reference sequence). The trim removed 6 bases at V and 9 bases at J, leaving 5 bases unmatched. CDR3 size: 12 residues. The chain's CDR3 is CATRRGPSEQFF. CDR3 DNA: TGTGCCACCAGGAGGGGGCCCTCTGAGCAGTTCTTC.

The CDR3 region is CASSLPRTGTNTEAFF. For the CDR3, the DNA is TGTGCCAGCAGCTTACCCAGGACAGGGACGAACACTGAAGCTTTCTTT. The J gene is TRBJ1-1, the V gene TRBV7-9, with 8 bases that match TRBD1. The CDR3 is made up of 16 amino acids. Looked up from germline, CDR1 is SEHNR and CDR2 is FQNEAQ (reference sequence). The V segment lost 2 bases and the J segment 1 base; nucleotides outside the gene matches: 6.

The V gene is TRBV25-1, the J gene TRBJ2-7; TRBD1 is a possible D gene (6 bases). The CDR3 contains 12 residues. V was trimmed by 4 bases and J by 7 bases, leaving 11 bases between them. CDR1 is MGHDK, CDR2 SYGVNS, per germline. The CDR3 sequence: CASSAGTHEQYF. CDR3 in DNA: TGTGCCAGCAGTGCCGGGACACATGAGCAGTACTTC.

This clone was observed once. The chain links TRBV12-5 to TRBJ2-5, with D possibly being TRBD1 (6 bases). The CDR3 totals 15 residues. V was trimmed by 1 base and J by 2 bases, leaving 11 bases between them. Looked up from germline, CDR1 is LGHNT and CDR2 is FRNRAP. The CDR3 nucleotides are TGTGCTAGTGGTTTGGGGACAGTCCAACAAGAGACCCAGTACTTC. Its translation: CASGLGTVQQETQYF.

The rearrangement uses TRBV18 and TRBJ1-2; 7 bases agree with TRBD1. Germline CDR1 is KGHSH and CDR2 is LQKENI. This CDR3 has 15 amino acids. V lost 2 bases to trimming and J lost 3 bases; unmatched junction nucleotides: 6. CDR3 DNA: TGTGCCAGCTCACCATCAGGGACAGAATACTATGGCTACACCTTC. Amino acids: CASSPSGTEYYGYTF.